The rows below give T cell receptor beta chains drawn from one sample of a study of beta chain features in type 1 diabetes. Produced via immunoSEQ multiplex PCR; TCRdb's table is partial and in-frame only. The profile shows about 52,000 clones, around 45% of them singletons. Sequences were obtained from Tregs from blood. The receptors stem from a man between 25 and 39 years old with type 1 diabetes. The CDR3 runs from the conserved cysteine through the conserved F or W. Each record gives: J gene, V gene, CDR3 protein.

>TRBJ2-1|TRBV19
CASTPRGGRGVNEQFF
>TRBJ2-7|TRBV4-2
CASSQGAGEKYF
>TRBJ1-2|TRBV28
CASSLGLLARGYTF
>TRBJ2-7|TRBV19
CARLAGNLFEQYF
>TRBJ2-5|TRBV2
CASSDSSGQETQYF
>TRBJ2-1|TRBV28
CASSPHGGQDSYNEQFF
>TRBJ1-1|TRBV6-5
CASSSPSTREAFF
>TRBJ2-3|TRBV2
CASSRGSGDTQYF
>TRBJ2-7|TRBV7-2
CASSTRPGQSSYEQYF
>TRBJ1-1|TRBV5-1
CASSLNGQGGTEAFF
>TRBJ2-1|TRBV7-2
CASSFASGRPEQFF
>TRBJ2-7|TRBV7-9
CASTSGATTEQYF
>TRBJ2-5|TRBV18
CASSPLRLGSFPGETQYF
>TRBJ1-4|TRBV4-1
CASSTDGPSLTTNEKLFF
>TRBJ2-7|TRBV5-4
CASSSAGGLFYEQYF
>TRBJ2-3|TRBV11-2
CASSLGLVSTDTQYF
>TRBJ2-1|TRBV7-2
CASSLGTGTYNEQFF
>TRBJ2-5|TRBV5-6
CASSLGPRDRGRGTQYF
>TRBJ2-5|TRBV6-5
CASRRIQETQYF
>TRBJ1-2|TRBV7-3
CASSPFSLEGYGYTF
>TRBJ1-5|TRBV6-6
CASQGTNQPQHF
>TRBJ1-2|TRBV27
CASTPTDRAGGYTF
>TRBJ2-3|TRBV6-5
CASSYRYPDPSGQYF
>TRBJ2-5|TRBV5-1
CASSLITAGGQETQYF
>TRBJ2-3|TRBV25-1
CASSDRSSYTDTQYF
>TRBJ1-1|TRBV7-2
CASSGTVSGNTEAFF
>TRBJ2-1|TRBV7-9
CASSPSGAGGRYNEQFF
>TRBJ2-1|TRBV7-9
CASSSPSQGEQFF
>TRBJ1-4|TRBV27
CASRDLQKGGEKLFF
>TRBJ2-5|TRBV7-9
CASSLPAGQTQYF
>TRBJ2-1|TRBV9
CASSEQVGEQFF
>TRBJ2-1|TRBV4-2
CASSQGDRAAYNEQFF
>TRBJ2-7|TRBV6-1
CASSWGLLAYEQYF
>TRBJ2-7|TRBV7-9
CASSRQGGKYEQYF
>TRBJ2-3|TRBV18
CASSPGIAGTDTQYF
>TRBJ2-7|TRBV28
CASRGGTREISEQYF
>TRBJ2-7|TRBV7-2
CASSLGLAGDPYEQYF
>TRBJ2-3|TRBV5-1
CASSLGTSGSPDTQYF
>TRBJ1-1|TRBV18
CASSTPRGNTEAFF
>TRBJ2-7|TRBV19
CASKLGTSGTYEQYF